One TCR beta chain is described in this entry. Its antigen is unidentified. The record originates from a study of immune heterogeneity within non-small cell lung tumors. The germline V gene has CDR1 SGHNT and CDR2 YYREEE (reference sequence). The ends were cut back, 0 bases at V and 9 bases at J, with 19 bases in the middle. CDR3 length: 16 residues. The template consisted of bulk tumor genomic DNA, with around 600 ng used per sample. Each primary tumor yielded several biopsies, collected far apart from one another at surgery. Curative surgery was performed on patients who had untreated, newly diagnosed non-small cell lung cancer. Surgery with curative intent was being performed on the donors, who were newly diagnosed non-small cell lung cancer patients. It was a multiplex PCR that amplified TCR beta CDR3, with 32 V and 13 J primers. TCRdb used MiXCR to reprocess the multiplex PCR reads, holding one entry per CDR3 protein. The sample shows around 21,000 distinct CDR3 sequences, around 28% of them seen only once.

Study-level findings and limits: Local tumor mutational burden and local T-cell repertoire clonality showed a moderate significant correlation, R approximately 0.34. Recurrence of identical dominant CDR3 beta clonotypes was observed across tumor sites within a patient, alongside site-unique high-frequency clones.

The sample consisted of lung tumor tissue. The receptor comes from a man in his forties or fifties with non-small cell lung cancer. This sequence joins TRBV5-4 and TRBJ2-1, with D tentatively TRBD1 (5 bases). The CDR3 DNA reads as TGTGCCAGCAGCTTGGTGCAGGGCGCGCCCGAGAGTGAGCAGTTCTTC. Protein sequence: CASSLVQGAPESEQFF.